This TCR beta chain was observed in a study of tumor-infiltrating lymphocytes in primary liver carcinoma. Study-level information: The patient group consisted of men and women aged 30 to 69 years.

CDR1 and CDR2 from the germline V gene are SGHAT and FQDESV (reference sequence). Trimming cost V 4 bases and J 9 bases, with 18 bases left between them. The CDR3 length is 14 residues. Constant-region priming of roughly 490 ng total RNA yielded TCR beta cDNA. Nested multiplex PCR, run for three rounds with slightly modified ARM-PCR, yielded TCR beta libraries. It was with TRBV1-TRBV30 forward primers and a C-beta reverse primer that the first two PCR rounds were run, at about 10 cycles each. TCRdb fed the multiplex PCR reads into MiXCR, producing one record per CDR3 protein. The table shows 40,000 or so distinct CDR3 sequences, with roughly 80% occurring only once. RNA and DNA were co-extracted from about 20-30 mg of unsorted bulk tissue.

The chain links TRBV11-1 to TRBJ2-5; a possible D gene is TRBD1 (5 bases). Sequencing input: tumor-adjacent normal liver tissue. The sequence derives from a woman between 25 and 40 years old with primary liver carcinoma and hepatitis B virus infection. CDR3 sequence reads: CASSWSWGTGAQYF. CDR3 DNA: TGTGCCAGCAGCTGGTCATGGGGCACTGGGGCCCAGTACTTC. Filled out from reference TRBV11-1 and TRBJ2-5, the complete variable domain reads EAEVAQSPRYKITEKSQAVAFWCDPISGHATLYWYRQILGQGPELLVQFQDESVVDDSQLPKDRFSAERLKGVDSTLKIQPAELGDSAMYLCASSWSWGTGAQYFGPGTRLLVL.